This T cell receptor (beta chain) was captured by sequencing in a study of CD8+CD57+ T cells in acquired aplastic anemia (dated by TCRdb to 2017 to 2018). Turning to the overall study: On average, sorted CD4+ and CD8+ cells yielded approximately 3 ug of extracted DNA, with a range of about 0.19 to 30 ug. An average of approximately 9.8 million reads for CD4+ cells and 11.0 million reads for CD8+ cells was obtained from healthy donor samples. Paper-wide results and their limitations: CD8+ Simpson's diversity did not differ significantly between patients and healthy controls (P=0.060). About 30 CD8+ CDR3 sequences were found to be shared between patients and controls, but these sequences appeared to be highly expressed in patients and within the immunodominant clones of the patients.

CDR1 and CDR2 are read off the germline V gene as ENHRY and SYGVKD. The cysteine opens and the phenylalanine closes a CDR3 of 13 amino acids. This entry keeps only the CDR3 DNA: 39 bases, framed from base 1. Between the V and J ends, shortened by 0 bases and 3 bases respectively, the junction contains 4 bases. In this study, sorted CD4+ and CD8+ T cells from the blood of healthy subjects and of severe aplastic anemia patients had their TCR repertoires deep-sequenced. Ficoll-Paque density gradient centrifugation was used to isolate peripheral blood mononuclear cells. Before DNA extraction, CD4+ and CD8+ T cells were sorted by FACS or by magnetic beads. TCR beta VDJ combination and CDR3 sequence profiling used genomic DNA as the template. An Illumina HiSeq 2000 was the platform used for TCR repertoire sequencing. The published analysis was carried out like this. Repertoire assessment relied on Simpson's diversity index, CDR3 size and DJ length profiles, and TRBV/TRBJ rearrangement plots. The most abundant DNA sequence in the deep sequencing data was taken as the immunodominant clone. CDR3 amino acid sequences were checked for sharing across subjects and were also compared against the VDJdb database and published repertoires. TCRdb redid the processing of the public reads, applying fastp at Q25 and MiXCR, and retained in-frame beta chains. CDR3 protein duplicates are merged, each entry listing the most common genes and DNA. The V and J calls were determined by TCRdb, not by the authors. Here the sample has roughly 58,000 distinct CDR3 sequences; 50% to 70% occur a single time. The ten biggest clones cover about 2.5% of the sample.

As regards this clonotype: Which antigen it targets is not known. Base qualities are not provided; no much larger clone lies one nucleotide away.

Sequenced input: sorted CD4+, CD8+, or CD8+CD57+ T cells (not recorded which) from PBMCs. The chain couples TRBV10-3 to TRBJ2-3; the D gene assignment is ambiguous. This TCR came from a human donor in good health, serving as a control. The CDR3 region has the sequence CAISESPTDTQYF. The nucleotides read TGTGCCATCAGTGAGTCGCCGACAGATACGCAGTATTTT.